Listed below are T cell receptor beta chains from one sample, sequenced in a study of T-cell memory formation after mild COVID-19. TCRdb reanalysed the 5' RACE reads using MiXCR and keeps one entry per CDR3 protein. The sample records 350,000 to 400,000 distinct CDR3 sequences, 13% to 15% being singletons. Sequenced sample: PBMCs or a T cell subset sorted from them (not recorded which). The source of these receptors is a man between 18 and 29 years old who had mild COVID-19 (a few samples of this study predate the infection). Cell type and time point are not known. CDR3s include the opening cysteine and the closing phenylalanine or tryptophan. The D gene is left open where the match is weak. Some rows mark clone size as missing; the rest say once, few, many or name a class of expanded clone.

J | D | size | V | CDR3 | DNA
TRBJ2-6 | TRBD2 | few | TRBV6-5 | CASSLTSGRSGANVLTF | TGTGCCAGCAGTCTGACTAGCGGGAGGTCTGGGGCCAACGTCCTGACTTTC
TRBJ1-1 | NA | few | TRBV20-1 | CSASLSGRRTEAFF | TGCAGTGCTAGCCTCTCGGGTAGGAGAACTGAAGCTTTCTTT
TRBJ2-1 | TRBD1 | NA | TRBV9 | CASSAGQGANEQFF | TGTGCCAGCAGCGCCGGACAGGGGGCGAATGAGCAGTTCTTC
TRBJ1-4 | NA | once | TRBV9 | CASSPHSKANEKLFF | TGTGCCAGCAGCCCACACAGTAAGGCTAATGAAAAACTGTTTTTT
TRBJ1-4 | TRBD1 | NA | TRBV7-9 | CASSIEQGSTNEKLFF | TGTGCCAGCAGCATAGAACAGGGGTCAACTAATGAAAAACTGTTTTTT
TRBJ2-6 | TRBD1 | NA | TRBV12-3/TRBV12-4 | CASSPRDRGGGANVLTF | TGTGCCAGCAGTCCCCGGGACAGGGGAGGAGGGGCCAACGTCCTGACTTTC
TRBJ1-2 | TRBD1 | NA | TRBV29-1 | CSVRTGGDYGYTF | TGCAGCGTACGGACAGGGGGAGATTATGGCTACACCTTC
TRBJ2-3 | NA | NA | TRBV19 | CASSIDLPAGGTDTQYF | TGTGCCAGTAGTATAGATCTGCCCGCTGGGGGGACAGATACGCAGTATTTT
TRBJ1-1 | NA | NA | TRBV20-1 | CSARGVQGWDTEAFF | TGCAGTGCTAGAGGTGTTCAGGGATGGGACACTGAAGCTTTCTTT
TRBJ2-1 | TRBD1 | NA | TRBV5-1 | CASSLTGQGHGSEQFF | TGCGCCAGCAGCCTTACGGGACAGGGACACGGGAGCGAGCAGTTCTTC